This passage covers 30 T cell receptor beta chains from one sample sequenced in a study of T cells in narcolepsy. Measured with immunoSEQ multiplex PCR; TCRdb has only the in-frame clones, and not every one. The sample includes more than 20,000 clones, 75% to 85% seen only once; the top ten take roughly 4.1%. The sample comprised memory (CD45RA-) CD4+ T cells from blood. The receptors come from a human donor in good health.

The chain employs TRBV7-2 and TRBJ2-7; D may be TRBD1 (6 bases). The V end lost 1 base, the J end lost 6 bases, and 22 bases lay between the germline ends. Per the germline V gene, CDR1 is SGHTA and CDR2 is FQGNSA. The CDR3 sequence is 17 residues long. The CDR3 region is CASSLVSRSGGGGEQYF. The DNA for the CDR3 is TGTGCCAGCAGCTTAGTGTCTCGTTCTGGGGGCGGCGGCGAGCAGTACTTC.

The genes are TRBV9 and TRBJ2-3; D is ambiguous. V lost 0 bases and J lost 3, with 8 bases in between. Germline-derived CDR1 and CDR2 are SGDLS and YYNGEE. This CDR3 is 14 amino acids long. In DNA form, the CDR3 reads TGTGCCAGCAGCGTAGACATCTGGACAGATACGCAGTATTTT. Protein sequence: CASSVDIWTDTQYF.

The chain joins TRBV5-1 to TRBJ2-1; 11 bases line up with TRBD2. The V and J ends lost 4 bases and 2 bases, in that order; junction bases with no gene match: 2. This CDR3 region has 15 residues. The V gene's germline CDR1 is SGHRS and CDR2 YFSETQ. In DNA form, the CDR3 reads TGCGCCAGCAGCCGGGGACTAGCGGCCTACAATGAGCAGTTCTTC. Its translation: CASSRGLAAYNEQFF.

In DNA form, the CDR3 reads TGTGCCAGCAGCCAAGTTATTAGGGGTGAAGCTTTCTTT. Its translation: CASSQVIRGEAFF. The chain has TRBV14 and TRBJ1-1; D perhaps matches TRBD1 (5 bases). In germline, CDR1 is SGHDN, CDR2 FVKESK. This CDR3 comprises 13 residues. V shed 1 base and J shed 7 bases, with 10 bases lying between them. Filled out from reference TRBV14 and TRBJ1-1, the complete variable domain reads EAGVTQFPSHSVIEKGQTVTLRCDPISGHDNLYWYRRVMGKEIKFLLHFVKESKQDESGMPNNRFLAERTGGTYSTLKVQPAELEDSGVYFCASSQVIRGEAFFGQGTRLTVV.

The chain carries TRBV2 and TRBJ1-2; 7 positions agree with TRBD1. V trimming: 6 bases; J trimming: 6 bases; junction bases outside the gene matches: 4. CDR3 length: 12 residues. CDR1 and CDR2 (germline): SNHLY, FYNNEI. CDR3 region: CASRRGGDGYTF. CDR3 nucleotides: TGTGCCAGCAGAAGAGGGGGCGATGGCTACACCTTC. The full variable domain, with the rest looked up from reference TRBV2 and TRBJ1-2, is EPEVTQTPSHQVTQMGQEVILRCVPISNHLYFYWYRQILGQKVEFLVSFYNNEISEKSEIFDDQFSVERPDGSNFTLKIRSTKLEDSAMYFCASRRGGDGYTFGSGTRLTVV.

CDR3 sequence: CASSPPGNPGNTIYF. As DNA, the CDR3 is TGTGCCAGCTCACCACCCGGTAATCCTGGAAACACCATATATTTT. This chain connects TRBV18 to TRBJ1-3; no definite D call. The CDR3 is 15 amino acids. Germline CDR1 KGHSH, CDR2 LQKENI. V lost 0 bases and J 2 bases, leaving 8 bases between the germline ends.

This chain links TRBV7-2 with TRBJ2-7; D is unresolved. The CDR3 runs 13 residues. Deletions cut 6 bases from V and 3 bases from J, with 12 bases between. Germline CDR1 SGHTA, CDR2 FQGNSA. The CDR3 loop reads CASSSRIGYEQYF. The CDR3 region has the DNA TGTGCCAGCAGTTCCAGGATAGGCTACGAGCAGTACTTC.

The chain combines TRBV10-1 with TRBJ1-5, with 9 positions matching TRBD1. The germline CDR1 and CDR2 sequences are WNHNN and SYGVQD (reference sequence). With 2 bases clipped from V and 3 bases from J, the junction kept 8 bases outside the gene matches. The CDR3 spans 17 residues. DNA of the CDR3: TGCGCCAGCAGTGAGGGCTGGGACAGGGAATCCAATCAGCCCCAGCATTTT. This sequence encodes CASSEGWDRESNQPQHF.

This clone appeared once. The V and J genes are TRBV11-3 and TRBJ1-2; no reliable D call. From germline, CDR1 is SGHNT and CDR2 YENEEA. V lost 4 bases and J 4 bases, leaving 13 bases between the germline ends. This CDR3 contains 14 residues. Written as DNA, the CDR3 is TGTGCCAGCAGCTCTCCAAATTCGGGCTATGGCTACACCTTC. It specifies CASSSPNSGYGYTF.

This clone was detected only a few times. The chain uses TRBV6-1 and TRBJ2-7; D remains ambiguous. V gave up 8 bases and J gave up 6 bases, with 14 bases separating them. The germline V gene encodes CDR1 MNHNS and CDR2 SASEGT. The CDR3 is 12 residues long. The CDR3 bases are TGTGCCAGCCGTGGCAGTAGGCTCGAGCAGTACTTC. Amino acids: CASRGSRLEQYF.

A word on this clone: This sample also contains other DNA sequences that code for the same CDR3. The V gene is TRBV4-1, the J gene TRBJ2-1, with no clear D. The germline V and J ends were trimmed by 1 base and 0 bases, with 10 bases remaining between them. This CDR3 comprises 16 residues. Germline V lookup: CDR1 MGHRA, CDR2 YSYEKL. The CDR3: CASSQVDIISYNEQFF. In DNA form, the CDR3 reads TGCGCCAGCAGCCAAGTCGACATCATCTCCTACAATGAGCAGTTCTTC.

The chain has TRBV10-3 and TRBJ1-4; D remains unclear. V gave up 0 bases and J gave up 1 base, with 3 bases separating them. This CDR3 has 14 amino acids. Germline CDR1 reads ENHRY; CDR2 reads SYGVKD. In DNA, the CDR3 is TGTGCCATCAGTGAGTCGGGAACTAATGAAAAACTGTTTTTT. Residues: CAISESGTNEKLFF.

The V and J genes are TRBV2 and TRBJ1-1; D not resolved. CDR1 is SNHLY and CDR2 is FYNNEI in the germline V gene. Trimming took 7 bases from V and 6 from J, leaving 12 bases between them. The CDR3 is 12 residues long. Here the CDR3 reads CASMRDGPEAFF. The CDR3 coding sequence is TGTGCCAGCATGCGAGACGGACCTGAAGCTTTCTTT.

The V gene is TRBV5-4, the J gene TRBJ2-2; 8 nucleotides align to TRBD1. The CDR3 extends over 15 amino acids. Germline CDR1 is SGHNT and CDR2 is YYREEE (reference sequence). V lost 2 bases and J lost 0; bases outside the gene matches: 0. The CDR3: CASSLQGANTGELFF. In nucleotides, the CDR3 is TGTGCCAGCAGCTTACAGGGGGCGAACACCGGGGAGCTGTTTTTT.

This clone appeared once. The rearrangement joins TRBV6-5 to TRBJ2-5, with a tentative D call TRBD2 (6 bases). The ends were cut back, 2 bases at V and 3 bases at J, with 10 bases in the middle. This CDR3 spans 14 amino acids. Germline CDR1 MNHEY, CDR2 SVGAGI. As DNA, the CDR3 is TGTGCCAGCAGTTACGAGCCGGGGGAAGAGACCCAGTACTTC. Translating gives CASSYEPGEETQYF.

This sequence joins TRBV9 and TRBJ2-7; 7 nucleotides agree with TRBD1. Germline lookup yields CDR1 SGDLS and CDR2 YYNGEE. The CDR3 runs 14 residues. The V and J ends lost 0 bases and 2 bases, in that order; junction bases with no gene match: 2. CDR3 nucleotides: TGTGCCAGCAGCGTAGGACAGGGACCCTACGAGCAGTACTTC. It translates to CASSVGQGPYEQYF. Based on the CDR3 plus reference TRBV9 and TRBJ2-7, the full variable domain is DSGVTQTPKHLITATGQRVTLRCSPRSGDLSVYWYQQSLDQGLQFLIQYYNGEERAKGNILERFSAQQFPDLHSELNLSSLELGDSALYFCASSVGQGPYEQYFGPGTRLTVT.

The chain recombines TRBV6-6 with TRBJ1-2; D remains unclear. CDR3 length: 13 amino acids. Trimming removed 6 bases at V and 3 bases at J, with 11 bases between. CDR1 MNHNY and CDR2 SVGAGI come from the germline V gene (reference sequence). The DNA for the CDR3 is TGTGCCAGCAGCCGTGGGGTGGACTATGGCTACACCTTC. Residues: CASSRGVDYGYTF.

For the CDR3, the DNA is TGTGCCAGCAGCACCCAAACAGGGGAACTGTTTTTT. It specifies CASSTQTGELFF. V and J are TRBV7-8 and TRBJ1-4, with 7 positions matching TRBD1. This CDR3 spans 12 amino acids. J gave up 12 bases and V 5 bases, and 6 bases lay outside the gene matches. Germline CDR1 is SGHVS and CDR2 is FQNEAQ.

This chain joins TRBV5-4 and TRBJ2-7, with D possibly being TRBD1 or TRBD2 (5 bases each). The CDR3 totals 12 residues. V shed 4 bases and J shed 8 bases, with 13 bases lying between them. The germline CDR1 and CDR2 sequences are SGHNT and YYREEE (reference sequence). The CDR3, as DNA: TGTGCCAGCAGCCCTCGAGGGACCAAGCAGTACTTC. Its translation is CASSPRGTKQYF.

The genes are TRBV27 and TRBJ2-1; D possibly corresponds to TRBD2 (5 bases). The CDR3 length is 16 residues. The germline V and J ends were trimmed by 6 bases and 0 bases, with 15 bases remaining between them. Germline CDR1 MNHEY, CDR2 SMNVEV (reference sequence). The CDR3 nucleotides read TGTGCCAGCAGCCCCTTGGGTACTAGCTCCTACAATGAGCAGTTCTTC. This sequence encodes CASSPLGTSSYNEQFF.

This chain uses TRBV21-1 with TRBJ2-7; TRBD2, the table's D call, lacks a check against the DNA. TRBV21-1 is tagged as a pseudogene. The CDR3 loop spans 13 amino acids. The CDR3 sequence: CASSKRSGNEQYF. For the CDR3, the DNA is TGTGCCAGCAGCAAAAGATCGGGGAACGAGCAGTACTTC.

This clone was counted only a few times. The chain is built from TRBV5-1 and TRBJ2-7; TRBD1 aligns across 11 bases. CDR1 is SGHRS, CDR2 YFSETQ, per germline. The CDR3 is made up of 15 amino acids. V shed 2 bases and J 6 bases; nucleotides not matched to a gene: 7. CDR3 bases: TGCGCCAGCAGCTTAAACCCCGGGACAGGGGGCGAGCAGTACTTC. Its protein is CASSLNPGTGGEQYF.

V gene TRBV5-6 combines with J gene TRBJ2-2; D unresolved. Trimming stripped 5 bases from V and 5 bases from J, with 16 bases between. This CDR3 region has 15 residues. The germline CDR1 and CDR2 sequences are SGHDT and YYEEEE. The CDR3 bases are TGTGCCAGCAGTAGTTCGCAAAAACGAACCGGGGAGCTGTTTTTT. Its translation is CASSSSQKRTGELFF.

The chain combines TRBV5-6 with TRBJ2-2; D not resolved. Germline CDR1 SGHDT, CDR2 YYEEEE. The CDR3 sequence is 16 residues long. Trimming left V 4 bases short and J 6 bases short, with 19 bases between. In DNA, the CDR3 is TGTGCCAGCAGCCGCGACGAGTTCGTCCGCTCCGGGGAGCTGTTTTTT. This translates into CASSRDEFVRSGELFF.

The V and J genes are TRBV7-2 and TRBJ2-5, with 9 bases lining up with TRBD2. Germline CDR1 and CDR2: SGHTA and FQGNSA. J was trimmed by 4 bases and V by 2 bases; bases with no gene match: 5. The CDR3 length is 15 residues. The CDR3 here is CASSLSAGGLETQYF. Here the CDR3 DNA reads TGTGCCAGCAGCTTATCAGCGGGGGGCCTAGAGACCCAGTACTTC.

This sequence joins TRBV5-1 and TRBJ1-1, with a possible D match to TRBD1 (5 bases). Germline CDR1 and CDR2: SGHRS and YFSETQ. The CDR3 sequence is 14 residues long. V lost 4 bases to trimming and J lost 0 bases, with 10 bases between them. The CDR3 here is CASSPGGVNTEAFF. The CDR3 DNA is TGCGCCAGCAGCCCGGGAGGGGTGAACACTGAAGCTTTCTTT.

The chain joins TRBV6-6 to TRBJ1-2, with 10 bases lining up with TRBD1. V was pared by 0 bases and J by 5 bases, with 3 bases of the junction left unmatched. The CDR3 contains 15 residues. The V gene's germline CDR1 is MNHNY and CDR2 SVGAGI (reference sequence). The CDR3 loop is CASSYSDRGEYGYTF. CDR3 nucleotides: TGTGCCAGCAGTTACTCGGACAGGGGGGAGTATGGCTACACCTTC.

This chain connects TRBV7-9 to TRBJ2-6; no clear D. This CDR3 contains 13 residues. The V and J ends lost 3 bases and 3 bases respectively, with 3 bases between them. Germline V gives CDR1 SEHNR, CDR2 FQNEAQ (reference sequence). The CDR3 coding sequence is TGTGCCAGCAGCTTGGGTGGGGCCAACGTCCTGACTTTC. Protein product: CASSLGGANVLTF.

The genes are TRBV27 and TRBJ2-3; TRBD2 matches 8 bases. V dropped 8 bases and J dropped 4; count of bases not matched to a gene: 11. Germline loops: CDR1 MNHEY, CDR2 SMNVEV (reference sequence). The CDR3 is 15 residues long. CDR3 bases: TGTGCCAGCGCCTCGGGACTAGTATTCGCAGATACGCAGTATTTT. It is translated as CASASGLVFADTQYF.

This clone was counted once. The CDR3 DNA follows: TGTGCCAGTACCGCGTCTTCGACTAGCGGGAGATTACAAGAGACCCAGTACTTC. Encoded protein: CASTASSTSGRLQETQYF. The chain recombines TRBV19 with TRBJ2-5, with 12 positions matching TRBD2. Germline V lookup: CDR1 LNHDA, CDR2 SQIVND (reference sequence). This CDR3 spans 18 amino acids. Trimming removed 7 bases from V and 2 bases from J; junction bases left unmatched: 14.